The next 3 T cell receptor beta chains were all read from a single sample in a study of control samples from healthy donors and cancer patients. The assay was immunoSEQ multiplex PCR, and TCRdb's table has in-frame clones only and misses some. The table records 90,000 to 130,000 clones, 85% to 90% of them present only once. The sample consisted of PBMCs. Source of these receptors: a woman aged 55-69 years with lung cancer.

CDR3 nucleotides: TGTGCCAGCAGTTTGAGAGGGGGGAGTGGTGTTGAAGCTTTCTTT. It yields the protein CASSLRGGSGVEAFF. The chain recombines TRBV27 with TRBJ1-1, with TRBD1 as a possible D gene (6 bases). The CDR3 has 15 residues. Trimming left V 3 bases short and J 7 bases short, with 18 bases between. In germline, CDR1 is MNHEY, CDR2 SMNVEV (reference sequence).

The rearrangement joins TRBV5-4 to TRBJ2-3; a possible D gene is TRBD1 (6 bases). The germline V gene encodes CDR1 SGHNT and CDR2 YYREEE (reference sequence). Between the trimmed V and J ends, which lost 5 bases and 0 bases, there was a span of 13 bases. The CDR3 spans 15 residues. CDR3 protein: CASRQTGSSTDTQYF. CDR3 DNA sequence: TGTGCCAGCAGACAGACAGGTTCTAGCACAGATACGCAGTATTTT.

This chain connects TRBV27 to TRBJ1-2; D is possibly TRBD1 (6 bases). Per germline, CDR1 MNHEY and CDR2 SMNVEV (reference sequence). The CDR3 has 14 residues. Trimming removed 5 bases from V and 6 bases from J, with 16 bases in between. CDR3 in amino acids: CASSPYNRDDGYTF. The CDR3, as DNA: TGTGCCAGCAGTCCATATAACAGGGATGATGGCTACACCTTC.